The following is a T cell receptor beta chain sequence with its context. The antigen remains unidentified. This record comes from a study of shared clonotypes between healthy human individuals. As for the study in general: Donor composition was a couple of women and a few men, aged 18 to 49.

Per the germline V gene, CDR1 is ENHRY and CDR2 is SYGVKD. Trimming left V 6 bases short and J 0 bases short, with 12 bases between. The CDR3 length is 14 residues. In the source study's methods: In the immunoSEQ data, sequences were junction-only and lacked quality scores, so filtering differed. Produced via immunoSEQ multiplex PCR; TCRdb's table is partial and in-frame only. Clonal size and the V and J genes are those of that table, whereas D and trimming came from the DNA. Among roughly 700,000 clones, less than 85% were seen once, and the ten largest hold approximately 1.6%. General observations from the study: Rarefaction curves obtained for sorted subsets showed sequencing incomplete despite large depth. Clonotypes not shared had lower generation probabilities than those common to all four donors.

The chain joins TRBV10-3 to TRBJ2-7; D not certain. The sample taken for sequencing was memory CD4+ T cells sorted from blood. Indicated subset: CD45RA-negative fraction. This receptor was identified in a woman in her twenties or thirties in good health. CDR3 sequence (DNA): TGTGCCATCAGGATGACCGGCAGCTCCTACGAGCAGTACTTC. This translates into CAIRMTGSSYEQYF.